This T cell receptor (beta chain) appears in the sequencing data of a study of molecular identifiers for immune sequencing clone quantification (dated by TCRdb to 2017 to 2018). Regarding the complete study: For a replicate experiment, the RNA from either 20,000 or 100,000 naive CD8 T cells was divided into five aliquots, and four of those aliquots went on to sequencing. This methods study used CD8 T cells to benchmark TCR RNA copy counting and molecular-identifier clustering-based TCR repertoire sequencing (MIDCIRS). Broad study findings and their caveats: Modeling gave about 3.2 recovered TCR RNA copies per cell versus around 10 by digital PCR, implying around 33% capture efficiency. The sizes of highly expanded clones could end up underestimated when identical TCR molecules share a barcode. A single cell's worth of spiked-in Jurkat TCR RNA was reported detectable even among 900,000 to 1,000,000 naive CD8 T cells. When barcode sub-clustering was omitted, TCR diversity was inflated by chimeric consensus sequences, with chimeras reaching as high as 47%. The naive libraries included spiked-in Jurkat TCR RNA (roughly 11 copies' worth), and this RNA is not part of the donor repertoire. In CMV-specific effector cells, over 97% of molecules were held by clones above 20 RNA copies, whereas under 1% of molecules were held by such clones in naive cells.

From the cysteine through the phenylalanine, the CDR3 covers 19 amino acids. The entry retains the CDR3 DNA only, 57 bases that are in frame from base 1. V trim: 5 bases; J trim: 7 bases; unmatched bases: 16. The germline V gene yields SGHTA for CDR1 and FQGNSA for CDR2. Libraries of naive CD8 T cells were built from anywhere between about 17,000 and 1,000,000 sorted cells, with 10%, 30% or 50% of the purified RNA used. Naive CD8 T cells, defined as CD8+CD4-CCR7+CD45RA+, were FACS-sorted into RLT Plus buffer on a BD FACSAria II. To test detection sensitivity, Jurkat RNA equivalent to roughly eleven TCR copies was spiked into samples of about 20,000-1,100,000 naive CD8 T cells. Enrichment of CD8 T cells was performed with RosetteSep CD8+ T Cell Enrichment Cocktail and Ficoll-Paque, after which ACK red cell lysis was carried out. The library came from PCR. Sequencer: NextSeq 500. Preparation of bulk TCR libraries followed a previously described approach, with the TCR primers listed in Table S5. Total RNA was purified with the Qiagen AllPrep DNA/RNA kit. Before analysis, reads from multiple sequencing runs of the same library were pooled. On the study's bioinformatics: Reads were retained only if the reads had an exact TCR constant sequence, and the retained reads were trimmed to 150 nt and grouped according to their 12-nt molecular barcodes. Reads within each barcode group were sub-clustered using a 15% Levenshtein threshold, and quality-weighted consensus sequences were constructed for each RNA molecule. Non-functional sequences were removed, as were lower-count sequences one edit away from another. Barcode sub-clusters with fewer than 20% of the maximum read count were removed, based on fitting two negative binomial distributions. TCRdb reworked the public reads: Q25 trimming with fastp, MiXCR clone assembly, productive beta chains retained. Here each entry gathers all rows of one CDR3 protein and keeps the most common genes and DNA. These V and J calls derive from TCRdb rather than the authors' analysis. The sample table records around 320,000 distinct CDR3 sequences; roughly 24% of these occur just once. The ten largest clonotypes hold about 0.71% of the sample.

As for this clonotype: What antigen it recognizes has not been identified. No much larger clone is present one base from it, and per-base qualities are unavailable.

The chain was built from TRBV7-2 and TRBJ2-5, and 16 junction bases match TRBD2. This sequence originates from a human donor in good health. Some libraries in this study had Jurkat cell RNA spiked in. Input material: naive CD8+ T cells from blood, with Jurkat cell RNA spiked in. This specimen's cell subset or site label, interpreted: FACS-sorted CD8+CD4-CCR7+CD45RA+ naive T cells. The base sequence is TGTGCCAGCAGCCCGGGGAAGGGACTAGCGGGGGGGCTTTTAGGGACCCAGTACTTC. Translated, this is CASSPGKGLAGGLLGTQYF.